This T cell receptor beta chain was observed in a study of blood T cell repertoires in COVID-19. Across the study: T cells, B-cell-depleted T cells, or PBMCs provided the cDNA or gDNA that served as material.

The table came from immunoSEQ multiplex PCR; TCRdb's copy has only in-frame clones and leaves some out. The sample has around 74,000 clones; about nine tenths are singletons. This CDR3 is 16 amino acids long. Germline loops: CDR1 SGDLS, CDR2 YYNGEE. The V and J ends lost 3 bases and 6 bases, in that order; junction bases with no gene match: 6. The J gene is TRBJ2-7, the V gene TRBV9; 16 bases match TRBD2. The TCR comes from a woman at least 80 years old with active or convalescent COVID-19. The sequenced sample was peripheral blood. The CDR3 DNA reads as TGTGCCAGCAGCGACCCCGGGACTAGCGGGGGGGCCGAGCAGTACTTC. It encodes CASSDPGTSGGAEQYF.